Listed below are T cell receptor beta chains from one sample, sequenced in a study of blood T cells in healthy people across ages. TCRdb recomputed calls from the 5' RACE reads with MiXCR, one row per CDR3 protein. This table has some 710,000 distinct CDR3 sequences, about 47% appearing once. Sequencing was performed on blood. These receptors were taken from a man of 80 years or more in good health. The CDR3 runs from the conserved cysteine through the conserved F or W. A D gene is named only where the DNA matches it firmly. A row's size may be missing; if present it is once, few, many or a size class.

TRBV19,TRBD2,TRBJ2-2,-,TGTGCCAGTAGTCCCCAGCGGGGCCCAGCCGGGGAGCTGTTTTTT,CASSPQRGPAGELFF
TRBV20-1,TRBD1,TRBJ1-1,-,TGCAGTGCTAGGGGGGACAGTAACACTGAAGCTTTCTTT,CSARGDSNTEAFF
TRBV4-2,-,TRBJ1-4,-,TGTGCCAGCAGCCTCCAGTCTTTCCAACTGTTTTTT,CASSLQSFQLFF
TRBV7-2,-,TRBJ2-7,-,TGTGCCAGTAGCTCCTACCAACGGCTCTCCTACGAGCAGTACTTC,CASSSYQRLSYEQYF
TRBV6-5,-,TRBJ2-1,-,TGTGTCAGCAGCTCAGTCAGGGGCGATGAGCAGTTCTTC,CVSSSVRGDEQFF
TRBV4-1,-,TRBJ2-1,many,TGCGCCAGCAGCCAAGATCATCAGGGCACCTCAAACAATGAGCAGTTCTTC,CASSQDHQGTSNNEQFF
TRBV2,TRBD1,TRBJ1-2,few,TGTGCCAGCAGTGATGTACAGGGGGCCGGCTACACCTTC,CASSDVQGAGYTF
TRBV20-1,-,TRBJ2-4,-,TGCAGTGCCTCTGGGGGTCTCGTAGCCAAAAACATTCAGTACTTC,CSASGGLVAKNIQYF
TRBV21-1,-,TRBJ1-1,-,TGTGCCAGCAGCAGTGGGGACAGGGGAACTGAAGCTTTCTTT,CASSSGDRGTEAFF
TRBV29-1,-,TRBJ2-7,-,TGCAGCGTTGAAGAAGTGGGAGGCACCTACGAGCAGTACTTC,CSVEEVGGTYEQYF
TRBV5-4,-,TRBJ2-7,-,TGTGCCAGCAGCTTGGTCGAGATGCAGTCCAATGAGCAGTACTTC,CASSLVEMQSNEQYF
TRBV6-5,-,TRBJ2-5,-,TGTGCCAGCAACCCTTGGGATCAGAGCGAGACCCAGTACTTC,CASNPWDQSETQYF
TRBV5-1,TRBD1,TRBJ1-4,many,TGCGCCAGCAGCCAGGCGGGACAGGGAGAAAAACTGTTTTTT,CASSQAGQGEKLFF
TRBV20-1,TRBD2,TRBJ2-5,-,TGCAGTGCTCTATGGGGACTAGCGGGAGGAGAGACCCAGTACTTC,CSALWGLAGGETQYF
TRBV7-9,-,TRBJ2-3,-,TGTGCCAGCAGCCCCTCAGGACTTTCCTCCACAGATACGCAGTATTTT,CASSPSGLSSTDTQYF
TRBV6-6,-,TRBJ1-3,-,TGTGCCAGCAGTCAACCGGGACACGTACTCTCTGGAAACACCATATATTTT,CASSQPGHVLSGNTIYF
TRBV5-1,-,TRBJ2-7,-,TGCGCCAGCCAACTCGAGGGACGGAGCTCCTACAATGAGCAGTACTTC,CASQLEGRSSYNEQYF
TRBV9,-,TRBJ1-1,-,TGTGCCAGCAGCGTTCAAGGGAGAGTCACTGAAGCTTTCTTT,CASSVQGRVTEAFF
TRBV7-2,-,TRBJ2-5,-,TGTGCCAGCAGCCGAGCACGGCAAGAGACCCAGTACTTC,CASSRARQETQYF
TRBV12-3/TRBV12-4,TRBD2,TRBJ2-5,-,TGTGCCAGCAGTTTAGGAGTACTAGCGGGATTTGGGACCCAGTACTTC,CASSLGVLAGFGTQYF
TRBV5-5,TRBD1,TRBJ2-3,-,TGCGCCAGCAGCTTGGGGACAGGGGGCGCGCCAGATACGCAGTATTTT,CASSLGTGGAPDTQYF
TRBV5-1,-,TRBJ2-7,-,TGCGCCAGCAGACGAACAGGTGGGGGGAACGAGCAGTACTTC,CASRRTGGGNEQYF
TRBV29-1,TRBD2,TRBJ2-5,few,TGCAGCGTTCGGACTAGCGGAAACCAAGAGACCCAGTACTTC,CSVRTSGNQETQYF
TRBV20-1,TRBD2,TRBJ2-7,few,TGCAGTGCTAGCTTGGGACTAGCGGGAGCCTACGAGCAGTACTTC,CSASLGLAGAYEQYF
TRBV28,TRBD2,TRBJ2-7,-,TGTGCCAGCAGTTTATTGACTAGCGGAAGCTCCTACGAGCAGTACTTC,CASSLLTSGSSYEQYF
TRBV29-1,TRBD2,TRBJ2-5,-,TGCAGCGCGGGGGGATTATTTTCTTCGGAGACCCAGTACTTC,CSAGGLFSSETQYF